Listed here are 7 T cell receptor beta chains from one sample, sequenced in a study of glioma-infiltrating T cells after dendritic cell vaccination. Noted time point: after dendritic cell vaccination, including at tumor progression/relapse. Clones were read by immunoSEQ multiplex PCR, and TCRdb kept only the in-frame ones, dropping some. This sample has approximately 85,000 clones; 85% occur once, and the top ten carry over 6.5%. Sequences were derived from blood, sampled after dendritic cell vaccination. The receptors stem from a human donor with glioblastoma.

V is TRBV5-4 and J is TRBJ2-7, with 8 bases lining up with TRBD2. This CDR3 has 14 amino acids. Germline CDR1 and CDR2: SGHNT and YYREEE (reference sequence). V trimming: 4 bases; J trimming: 12 bases; junction bases outside the gene matches: 15. The CDR3 nucleotides are TGTGCCAGCAGCACGGGCGGGGGGTTCTTCCAGCCGTACTTC. Protein: CASSTGGGFFQPYF.

The chain couples TRBV7-9 to TRBJ1-5; D is possibly TRBD1 (5 bases). The length of the CDR3 is 15 residues. Trimming stripped 0 bases from V and 5 bases from J, with 11 bases between. The germline V gene has CDR1 SEHNR and CDR2 FQNEAQ (reference sequence). Here the CDR3 reads CASSLAGAGYQPQHF. The CDR3 coding sequence is TGTGCCAGCAGCTTAGCAGGGGCAGGGTATCAGCCCCAGCATTTT.

This chain connects TRBV6-5 to TRBJ2-1; 9 bases line up with TRBD2. V was clipped by 1 base and J by 4 bases; unmatched bases: 5. This CDR3 contains 16 residues. Germline V CDR1 and CDR2: MNHEY, SVGAGI. For the CDR3, the DNA is TGTGCCAGCAGTTACTTTGCGGGGGGGCGTTACAATGAGCAGTTCTTC. This gives the protein CASSYFAGGRYNEQFF.

This sequence joins TRBV9 and TRBJ2-2; 8 bases are a match to TRBD2. Trimming cost V 2 bases and J 6 bases; bases outside gene matches: 12. CDR3 length: 17 residues. CDR1 is SGDLS and CDR2 is YYNGEE in the germline V gene. The CDR3 is CASSVSSGLVKSGELFF. The CDR3 region has the DNA TGTGCCAGCAGCGTGAGTTCGGGACTAGTAAAGTCCGGGGAGCTGTTTTTT. Full variable domain (missing parts from reference TRBV9 and TRBJ2-2): DSGVTQTPKHLITATGQRVTLRCSPRSGDLSVYWYQQSLDQGLQFLIQYYNGEERAKGNILERFSAQQFPDLHSELNLSSLELGDSALYFCASSVSSGLVKSGELFFGEGSRLTVL.

This clone has a handful of counts. The rearrangement links TRBV27 to TRBJ2-2; D call uncertain. The CDR3 runs 15 residues. Trimming cost V 5 bases and J 2 bases, with 12 bases left between them. Looked up from germline, CDR1 is MNHEY and CDR2 is SMNVEV (reference sequence). The CDR3 here is CASSTRGTNTGELFF. The CDR3 DNA follows: TGTGCCAGCAGTACGCGCGGCACTAACACCGGGGAGCTGTTTTTT.

In its sample, this clone was seen once. The rearrangement uses TRBV6-6 and TRBJ2-5; 12 nucleotides match TRBD2. Trimming took 6 bases from V and 2 from J; bases not matched to a gene: 4. This CDR3 is built from 15 residues. The V gene's germline CDR1 is MNHNY and CDR2 SVGAGI (reference sequence). Written as DNA, the CDR3 is TGTGCCAGCAGCACCGGGACTAGCGGGCAAGAGACCCAGTACTTC. It encodes CASSTGTSGQETQYF.

The chain has TRBV9 and TRBJ2-7; TRBD2 matches 11 bases. Trimming took 0 bases from V and 2 from J; bases not matched to a gene: 4. The CDR3 covers 16 residues. The V gene's germline CDR1 is SGDLS and CDR2 YYNGEE. The CDR3 DNA reads TGTGCCAGCAGCGTAGCCGTAGCGGGGGGGCCCTACGAGCAGTACTTC. This codes for CASSVAVAGGPYEQYF.